This TCR beta chain was identified during a study of cytomegalovirus exposure and HLA in healthy donors. Both 60 Vbeta primers and 13 Jbeta primers went into the PCR. TCRdb's copy holds only in-frame clones and misses some; the assay was immunoSEQ multiplex PCR. The data hold 150,000 to 200,000 clones, with about 88% observed a single time. Germline V CDR1 and CDR2: SGDLS, YYNGEE. The V gene end was trimmed by 4 bases and the J gene end by 9 bases; junction bases not matched to a gene: 10. This CDR3 is 14 amino acids long. Points from the study as a whole: Generally TCR sequences proved uncommon, though certain public TCRs appeared in numerous donors.

With regard to this clone: Antigen specificity is unknown.

This chain uses TRBV9 with TRBJ1-3; TRBD1 aligns across 7 bases. This sequence was found in a woman aged 18 to 35 in good health and CMV-seronegative. Sequencing was performed on PBMCs. This CDR3 reads CASSFDRAGGTIYF. The CDR3 DNA sequence: TGTGCCAGCAGCTTTGACAGGGCGGGAGGCACCATATATTTT.